These 10 T cell receptor beta chains came from one sample sequenced in a study of CD8 T cells in ankylosing spondylitis (dated by TCRdb to the late 2010s). To prepare the library, 5' RACE was applied. The sequencer listed for this sample is Illumina HiSeq 2500. TCRdb's own reprocessing of the public reads used fastp at Q25 and MiXCR and kept productive beta chains. Here each entry gathers all rows of one CDR3 protein and keeps the most common genes and DNA. The sample table records hundreds of thousands of distinct CDR3 sequences; under 12% of these occur just once. The ten largest clones add up to about 19% of the sample. Specimen: blood, either unsorted or a sorted T cell fraction (not recorded which). The receptors originated from a male donor with ankylosing spondylitis or in good health (not recorded which).

The V gene is TRBV7-2, the J gene TRBJ2-3, with unresolved D. Germline V gives CDR1 SGHTA, CDR2 FQGNSA. The CDR3 spans 14 residues. V was pared by 2 bases and J by 2 bases, with 8 bases between. The CDR3, as DNA: TGTGCCAGCAGCTTATGGTTGCTCACAGATACGCAGTATTTT. The encoded protein is CASSLWLLTDTQYF.

This clonotype turned up a few times. This sequence joins TRBV5-1 and TRBJ1-6; D unresolved. Germline CDR1 is SGHRS and CDR2 is YFSETQ. The CDR3 is 18 residues long. V dropped 4 bases and J dropped 0 bases, with 17 bases sitting between them. CDR3 nucleotides: TGCGCCAGCAGCATTACGATTGGACGGAGCTCCTATAATTCACCCCTCCACTTT. Protein: CASSITIGRSSYNSPLHF.

This clonotype was seen repeatedly, ten times or more. The chain uses TRBV27 and TRBJ2-7; TRBD1 aligns across 8 bases. CDR1 is MNHEY, CDR2 SMNVEV, per germline (reference sequence). Unmatched junction bases numbered 4, after V lost 3 bases and J lost 6 bases. The CDR3 runs to 13 residues. The CDR3 sequence: CASSFSTGGEQYF. The CDR3 nucleotides read TGTGCCAGCAGTTTTTCTACAGGGGGCGAGCAGTACTTC.

At least ten counts were recorded for this clonotype. The chain is built from TRBV7-2 and TRBJ1-2, with D tentatively TRBD1 (6 bases). The CDR3 consists of 14 residues. V was shortened by 4 bases and J by 3 bases, with 12 bases between the two germline ends. Germline loops: CDR1 SGHTA, CDR2 FQGNSA. The CDR3 loop reads CASSSPTGDYGYTF. The CDR3 bases are TGTGCCAGCAGCTCCCCGACAGGAGACTATGGCTACACCTTC.

Ten or more counts support this clonotype. The chain is built from TRBV12-3 or TRBV12-4 and TRBJ2-5; 10 positions agree with TRBD2. The CDR3 spans 14 residues. V shed 7 bases and J 2 bases; nucleotides not matched to a gene: 4. The CDR3 is CASKVTSGQETQYF. The CDR3 coding sequence is TGTGCCAGCAAAGTGACTAGCGGGCAAGAGACCCAGTACTTC.

This chain connects TRBV3-1 to TRBJ1-5; D not resolved. The CDR3 loop spans 16 amino acids. V lost 2 bases and J 3 bases, leaving 14 bases between the germline ends. Germline assignment: CDR1 LGHDT and CDR2 YNNKEL (reference sequence). The chain's CDR3 is CASSQSGIRVNQPQHF. The CDR3 DNA follows: TGTGCCAGCAGCCAATCCGGGATTAGGGTCAATCAGCCCCAGCATTTT.

This clonotype showed up many times. The chain employs TRBV24-1 and TRBJ2-1, with a possible D match to TRBD2 (5 bases). Germline loops: CDR1 KGHDR, CDR2 SFDVKD. V was shortened by 4 bases and J by 15 bases, with 15 bases between the two germline ends. This CDR3 has 12 residues. DNA of the CDR3: TGTGCCACCAGTGACCCCGGACTTCCCACGTTCTTC. It is translated as CATSDPGLPTFF.

This clonotype occurred many times. J is TRBJ1-1 and V is TRBV20-1; perhaps TRBD1 as D (6 bases). The germline V and J ends were trimmed by 0 bases and 0 bases, with 14 bases remaining between them. The CDR3 has 16 amino acids. The germline CDR1 and CDR2 sequences are DFQATT and SNEGSKA (reference sequence). This CDR3 is CSARERGKFLNTEAFF. The CDR3 region has the DNA TGCAGTGCTAGAGAGAGGGGGAAATTTTTGAACACTGAAGCTTTCTTT.

This clonotype was detected a few times. This chain links TRBV5-6 with TRBJ2-3, with 11 bases identical to TRBD2. The CDR3 has 17 residues. CDR1 and CDR2 from the germline V gene are SGHDT and YYEEEE. V was pared by 4 bases and J by 2 bases, with 9 bases of the junction left unmatched. The CDR3 here is CASSLRGSGGATDTQYF. The CDR3 DNA reads as TGTGCCAGCAGCCTCCGAGGTAGCGGGGGGGCCACAGATACGCAGTATTTT.

In its sample, this clonotype was seen many times. This rearrangement joins TRBV5-1 to TRBJ2-3; D possibly corresponds to TRBD1 (5 bases). The CDR3 consists of 15 residues. V gave up 0 bases and J gave up 2 bases, with 10 bases separating them. Per germline, CDR1 SGHRS and CDR2 YFSETQ. The CDR3 loop is CASSLDWGSTDTQYF. DNA of the CDR3: TGCGCCAGCAGCTTGGATTGGGGCTCCACAGATACGCAGTATTTT.